The entry below describes one T cell receptor (beta chain). Repertoires were generated with immunoSEQ multiplex PCR, while TCRdb's copy carries only in-frame clones and drops some. This sample has 25,000 to 30,000 clones; about 92% occur once, and the top ten carry 2% to 2.5%. From germline, CDR1 is MDHEN and CDR2 SYDVKM. The CDR3 loop spans 13 amino acids. Deletions cut 2 bases from V and 3 bases from J, with 8 bases between. Described time point: recipient sample about 28 days before transplant, after cytoreduction. Samples: about 28 days before transplant, then days 30, 100 and 180 after. The data are from a study of T cell clonotyping in hematopoietic cell transplantation. As for the study in general: Pretransplant recipient samples were taken after cytoreduction.

The rearrangement uses TRBV28 and TRBJ2-7, with D unclear. The material was peripheral blood mononuclear cells, obtained before stem cell transplant. The receptor comes from a man between 45 and 60 years old with acute myeloid leukemia. Some clones in this sample may be carry-over from other donors' samples. The CDR3 loop is CASSLRVYYEQYF. DNA for the CDR3: TGTGCCAGCAGTTTAAGGGTCTACTACGAGCAGTACTTC.